Presented here are 15 T cell receptor beta chains from one specimen sequenced in a study of Graves' ophthalmopathy and Graves' hyperthyroidism listed by TCRdb under 2018. Sequencing used an Illumina HiSeq 2000. TCR beta CDR3 regions were amplified from RNA transcripts for repertoire sequencing. The first round of RT-PCR was done with HTBI primers and the Qiagen OneStep RT-PCR kit, and was followed by a second round of multiplex PCR, then size selection and purification. Using fastp trimming at Q25 and MiXCR clonotype assembly, TCRdb reanalyzed the public sequencing data and kept in-frame beta chains. Each entry is one CDR3 protein sequence, shown with its most common DNA and genes. Across this sample there are 350,000 to 450,000 distinct CDR3 sequences, with around 21% seen only once. Under 3% of the sample belongs to the ten largest clones. The sample taken for sequencing was peripheral blood. The origin of the receptors is a woman aged 18 to 35 with stable Graves' hyperthyroidism. Donor details come from another sample of the same person, matched by shared clones.

This clonotype has ten or more counts. This chain links TRBV3-1 with TRBJ1-3; maybe TRBD1 (6 bases). Trimming removed 4 bases from V and 5 bases from J, with 15 bases in between. The germline V gene has CDR1 LGHDT and CDR2 YNNKEL (reference sequence). There are 15 residues in the CDR3. In DNA, the CDR3 is TGTGCCAGCAGCCCGACGAGGGACACTAGAAACACCATATATTTT. It codes for CASSPTRDTRNTIYF.

The count of this clonotype is one. This chain joins TRBV6-1 and TRBJ2-7; 7 nucleotides line up with TRBD2. The germline gives CDR1 MNHNS, CDR2 SASEGT. There are 16 residues in the CDR3. After removal of 1 base from V and 4 bases from J, the junction contained 10 bases not matched to a gene. The CDR3 DNA reads as TGTGCCAGCAGTGAAGGAGTTGGCGGGAGCCAGTACGAGCAGTACTTC. It codes for CASSEGVGGSQYEQYF.

This clonotype was seen at least ten times. This chain links TRBV29-1 with TRBJ1-1; D is uncertain. The CDR3 sequence is 10 residues long. Looked up from germline, CDR1 is SQVTM and CDR2 is ANQGSEA. The V end lost 3 bases, the J end lost 4 bases, and 3 bases lay between the germline ends. In DNA, the CDR3 is TGCAGCGTTGATGTCACTGAAGCTTTCTTT. Translating it yields CSVDVTEAFF.

This clonotype was counted at least ten times. The gene calls are TRBV7-2 and TRBJ2-7, with D possibly matching TRBD2 (6 bases). The CDR3 runs 13 residues. V was cut by 1 base and J by 4 bases, with 8 bases left in between. Germline assignment: CDR1 SGHTA and CDR2 FQGNSA. This chain's CDR3 is CASSLVTRYEQYF. The CDR3 nucleotides read TGTGCCAGCAGCTTAGTGACTAGGTACGAGCAGTACTTC. Complete variable domain (other parts from reference TRBV7-2 and TRBJ2-7): GAGVSQSPSNKVTEKGKDVELRCDPISGHTALYWYRQSLGQGLEFLIYFQGNSAPDKSGLPSDRFSAERTGGSVSTLTIQRTQQEDSAVYLCASSLVTRYEQYFGPGTRLTVT.

As concerns this clonotype: A single base separates this from a much larger clone, so it may be a read error. V is TRBV29-1 and J is TRBJ2-7, with D perhaps matching TRBD2 (6 bases). This CDR3 comprises 11 residues. Germline values: CDR1 SQVTM, CDR2 ANQGSEA. CDR3 DNA: TGCAGCGCAGGTTCTGGAGGGGAGCACTACTTC. It is translated as CSAGSGGEHYF.

Concerning this clonotype itself: Mismatch with germline at one junction end may stem from a read error. This rearrangement joins TRBV4-1 to TRBJ2-5, with a possible D match to TRBD2 (5 bases). The CDR3 is made up of 12 amino acids. Per the germline V gene, CDR1 is MGHRA and CDR2 is YSYEKL. The CDR3 is CASSQVGETKYF. The CDR3 nucleotides are TGCGCCAGCAGCCAAGTTGGGGAGACCAAGTACTTC.

This clonotype occurred many times. This chain links TRBV7-2 with TRBJ2-5; no clear D gene. V lost 2 bases to trimming and J lost 5 bases, with 9 bases between them. CDR3 size: 13 residues. Germline V gene sequence: CDR1 SGHTA, CDR2 FQGNSA. CDR3 loop: CASSLTQQETQYF. In DNA form, the CDR3 reads TGTGCCAGCAGCTTAACTCAGCAGGAGACCCAGTACTTC.

The V call is TRBV28, the J call TRBJ2-7, with 10 nucleotides matching TRBD1. Germline trimming cut 6 bases from V and 3 bases from J; bases unmatched to any gene: 8. There are 15 residues in the CDR3. The germline gives CDR1 MDHEN, CDR2 SYDVKM. In DNA, the CDR3 is TGTGCCAGCAGCCCCACCGGGACAGGGGACTACGAGCAGTACTTC. Translated: CASSPTGTGDYEQYF.

This clonotype was recorded many times. V gene TRBV20-1 combines with J gene TRBJ1-3; 8 nucleotides align to TRBD1. The junction had 8 bases not matched to a gene; V was cut back by 4 bases and J by 0 bases. The germline V gene has CDR1 DFQATT and CDR2 SNEGSKA (reference sequence). This CDR3 region has 16 residues. The CDR3 nucleotides read TGCAGTGCTACAACCGGGACAGGCCACTCTGGAAACACCATATATTTT. This sequence encodes CSATTGTGHSGNTIYF.

This clonotype was recorded many times. The rearrangement uses TRBV20-1 and TRBJ2-5; D uncertain. Germline CDR1 reads DFQATT; CDR2 reads SNEGSKA (reference sequence). CDR3 length: 17 amino acids. Trimming shortened V by 0 bases and J by 0 bases, and 17 bases separated the two germline ends. The CDR3 DNA reads as TGCAGTGCTAGAGATGAGGAAGACGGATGGTACCAAGAGACCCAGTACTTC. Protein sequence: CSARDEEDGWYQETQYF.

This clonotype was seen many times. The chain is built from TRBV12-3 or TRBV12-4 and TRBJ1-2, with D unresolved. This CDR3 is 14 amino acids long. V gave up 1 base and J gave up 9 bases, with 15 bases separating them. DNA of the CDR3: TGTGCCAGCAGTTTAGATTGGGCCGGGTCAAGCTACACCTTC. It is translated as CASSLDWAGSSYTF.

In its sample, this clonotype was seen many times. The chain employs TRBV5-6 and TRBJ1-2; TRBD1 matches at 9 bases. Germline values: CDR1 SGHDT, CDR2 YYEEEE. The CDR3 extends over 13 amino acids. Trimming at V came to 2 bases and at J to 8 bases, leaving 4 bases not matched to a gene. The CDR3 loop reads CASSFGTGKGYTF. In DNA form, the CDR3 reads TGTGCCAGCAGCTTCGGGACAGGGAAAGGCTACACCTTC.

This clonotype was counted ten times or more. Here the CDR3 DNA reads TGTGCCTGGAATAGGGGGCGGAACACCGGGGAGCTGTTTTTT. Protein: CAWNRGRNTGELFF. J is TRBJ2-2 and V is TRBV30; TRBD1 agrees at 7 bases. The trim removed 4 bases at V and 1 base at J, leaving 3 bases unmatched. CDR3 length equals 14 residues. Germline V lookup: CDR1 GTSNPN, CDR2 SVGIG (reference sequence).

The V call is TRBV4-1, the J call TRBJ2-4; D possibly corresponds to TRBD2 (5 bases). Per the germline V gene, CDR1 is MGHRA and CDR2 is YSYEKL. The CDR3 extends over 19 amino acids. V was pared by 4 bases and J by 0 bases, with 22 bases between. The CDR3 here is CASSRAAFGTSLAKNIQYF. DNA of the CDR3: TGCGCCAGCAGCCGAGCGGCGTTTGGTACGAGTCTAGCCAAAAACATTCAGTACTTC.

The V call is TRBV27, the J call TRBJ1-1; TRBD1 is a possible D gene (6 bases). Germline V gene sequence: CDR1 MNHEY, CDR2 SMNVEV (reference sequence). This CDR3 is built from 14 residues. Deletions cut 4 bases from V and 1 base from J, with 10 bases between. CDR3 coding DNA: TGTGCCAGCAGTTCATTGGGACAGAACACTGAAGCTTTCTTT. Encoded protein: CASSSLGQNTEAFF.